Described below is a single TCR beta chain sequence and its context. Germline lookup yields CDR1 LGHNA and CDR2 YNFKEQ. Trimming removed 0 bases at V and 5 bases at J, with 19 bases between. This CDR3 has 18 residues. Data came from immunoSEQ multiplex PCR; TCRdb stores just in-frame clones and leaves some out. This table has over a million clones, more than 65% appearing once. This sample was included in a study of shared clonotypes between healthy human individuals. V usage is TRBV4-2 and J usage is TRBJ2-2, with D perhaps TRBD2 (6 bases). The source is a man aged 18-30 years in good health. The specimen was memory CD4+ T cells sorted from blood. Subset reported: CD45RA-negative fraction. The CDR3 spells CASSQDKGGTRGTGELFF. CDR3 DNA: TGTGCCAGCAGCCAAGATAAGGGCGGGACTCGGGGGACCGGGGAGCTGTTTTTT.